The clone carrying this T cell receptor beta chain appeared many times. Its cognate antigen is unknown. The sample is drawn from a study of T cells in Graves' hyperthyroidism and ophthalmopathy. Across the study: Peripheral blood was obtained at initial diagnosis, preceding any treatment.

The CDR3 has 16 amino acids. With V trimmed by 1 base and J by 3 bases, 4 bases remained unmatched. Germline values: CDR1 SGHDT, CDR2 YYEEEE. Amplification of TCR beta CDR3 regions was performed using RNA transcripts as template. The TCR CDR3 first-round RT-PCR relied on the HTBI primer set. Each CDR3 protein gets one entry after TCRdb re-called the multiplex PCR reads with MiXCR. The table lists about 530,000 distinct CDR3 sequences, 17% of them singletons, with roughly a sixth in the top ten. Notes on the study in general: Using 13 V-J features, a model discriminated ophthalmopathy from stable hyperthyroidism.

Criteria for exclusion of patients were uncontrolled infection, other autoimmune disease, pregnancy or lactation. The chain has TRBV5-6 and TRBJ2-3; TRBD2 matches at 11 bases. This TCR derives from a young woman with Graves' ophthalmopathy. Sequencing used blood. CDR3 sequence reads: CASSLLASGGTDTQYF. In DNA, the CDR3 is TGTGCCAGCAGCTTGCTAGCTAGCGGGGGGACAGATACGCAGTATTTT.